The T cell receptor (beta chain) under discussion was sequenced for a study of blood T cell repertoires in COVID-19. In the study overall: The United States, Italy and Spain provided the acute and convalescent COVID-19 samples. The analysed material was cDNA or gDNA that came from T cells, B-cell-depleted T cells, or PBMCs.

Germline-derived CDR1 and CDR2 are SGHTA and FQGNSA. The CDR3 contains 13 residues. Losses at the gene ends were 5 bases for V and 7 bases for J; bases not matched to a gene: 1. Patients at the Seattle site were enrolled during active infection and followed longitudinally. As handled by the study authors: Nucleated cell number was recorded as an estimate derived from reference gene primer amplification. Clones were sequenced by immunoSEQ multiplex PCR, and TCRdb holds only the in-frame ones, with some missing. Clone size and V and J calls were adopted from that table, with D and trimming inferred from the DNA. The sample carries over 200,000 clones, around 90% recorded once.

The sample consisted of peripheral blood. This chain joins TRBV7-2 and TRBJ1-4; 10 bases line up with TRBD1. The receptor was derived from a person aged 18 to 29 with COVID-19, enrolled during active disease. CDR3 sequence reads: CASSRDRGEKLFF. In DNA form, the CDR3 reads TGTGCCAGCAGCCGGGACAGGGGTGAAAAACTGTTTTTT.